This TCR beta chain was recovered during a study of identical twins' blood T cells. Study-level findings and limits: V gene usage reportedly matched far better within twin pairs than unrelated donors.

Per germline, CDR1 DFQATT and CDR2 SNEGSKA (reference sequence). The V end was cut by 4 bases, the J end by 7 bases, with 17 bases between. The CDR3 contains 14 residues. With respect to this clonotype: Its antigen remains unknown.

Reared together, all three twin pairs probably met the same infectious agents and vaccines. Each TCR cDNA library carried sample-specific barcodes on both ends. TCRdb redid the calling of the 5' RACE reads with MiXCR, one entry per CDR3 protein. There are 300,000 to 400,000 distinct CDR3 sequences in the sample; roughly 27% occur only once, and 6.1% lies in the top ten. This receptor was obtained from a woman aged 18 to 50 in good health. The rearrangement links TRBV20-1 to TRBJ1-5; a weak D match, TRBD1 (5 bases). Sequencing was carried out using PBMCs. The CDR3 loop reads CSAKGLTGDQPQHF. The CDR3 DNA sequence: TGCAGTGCTAAAGGCTTAACTGGGGACCAGCCCCAGCATTTT.